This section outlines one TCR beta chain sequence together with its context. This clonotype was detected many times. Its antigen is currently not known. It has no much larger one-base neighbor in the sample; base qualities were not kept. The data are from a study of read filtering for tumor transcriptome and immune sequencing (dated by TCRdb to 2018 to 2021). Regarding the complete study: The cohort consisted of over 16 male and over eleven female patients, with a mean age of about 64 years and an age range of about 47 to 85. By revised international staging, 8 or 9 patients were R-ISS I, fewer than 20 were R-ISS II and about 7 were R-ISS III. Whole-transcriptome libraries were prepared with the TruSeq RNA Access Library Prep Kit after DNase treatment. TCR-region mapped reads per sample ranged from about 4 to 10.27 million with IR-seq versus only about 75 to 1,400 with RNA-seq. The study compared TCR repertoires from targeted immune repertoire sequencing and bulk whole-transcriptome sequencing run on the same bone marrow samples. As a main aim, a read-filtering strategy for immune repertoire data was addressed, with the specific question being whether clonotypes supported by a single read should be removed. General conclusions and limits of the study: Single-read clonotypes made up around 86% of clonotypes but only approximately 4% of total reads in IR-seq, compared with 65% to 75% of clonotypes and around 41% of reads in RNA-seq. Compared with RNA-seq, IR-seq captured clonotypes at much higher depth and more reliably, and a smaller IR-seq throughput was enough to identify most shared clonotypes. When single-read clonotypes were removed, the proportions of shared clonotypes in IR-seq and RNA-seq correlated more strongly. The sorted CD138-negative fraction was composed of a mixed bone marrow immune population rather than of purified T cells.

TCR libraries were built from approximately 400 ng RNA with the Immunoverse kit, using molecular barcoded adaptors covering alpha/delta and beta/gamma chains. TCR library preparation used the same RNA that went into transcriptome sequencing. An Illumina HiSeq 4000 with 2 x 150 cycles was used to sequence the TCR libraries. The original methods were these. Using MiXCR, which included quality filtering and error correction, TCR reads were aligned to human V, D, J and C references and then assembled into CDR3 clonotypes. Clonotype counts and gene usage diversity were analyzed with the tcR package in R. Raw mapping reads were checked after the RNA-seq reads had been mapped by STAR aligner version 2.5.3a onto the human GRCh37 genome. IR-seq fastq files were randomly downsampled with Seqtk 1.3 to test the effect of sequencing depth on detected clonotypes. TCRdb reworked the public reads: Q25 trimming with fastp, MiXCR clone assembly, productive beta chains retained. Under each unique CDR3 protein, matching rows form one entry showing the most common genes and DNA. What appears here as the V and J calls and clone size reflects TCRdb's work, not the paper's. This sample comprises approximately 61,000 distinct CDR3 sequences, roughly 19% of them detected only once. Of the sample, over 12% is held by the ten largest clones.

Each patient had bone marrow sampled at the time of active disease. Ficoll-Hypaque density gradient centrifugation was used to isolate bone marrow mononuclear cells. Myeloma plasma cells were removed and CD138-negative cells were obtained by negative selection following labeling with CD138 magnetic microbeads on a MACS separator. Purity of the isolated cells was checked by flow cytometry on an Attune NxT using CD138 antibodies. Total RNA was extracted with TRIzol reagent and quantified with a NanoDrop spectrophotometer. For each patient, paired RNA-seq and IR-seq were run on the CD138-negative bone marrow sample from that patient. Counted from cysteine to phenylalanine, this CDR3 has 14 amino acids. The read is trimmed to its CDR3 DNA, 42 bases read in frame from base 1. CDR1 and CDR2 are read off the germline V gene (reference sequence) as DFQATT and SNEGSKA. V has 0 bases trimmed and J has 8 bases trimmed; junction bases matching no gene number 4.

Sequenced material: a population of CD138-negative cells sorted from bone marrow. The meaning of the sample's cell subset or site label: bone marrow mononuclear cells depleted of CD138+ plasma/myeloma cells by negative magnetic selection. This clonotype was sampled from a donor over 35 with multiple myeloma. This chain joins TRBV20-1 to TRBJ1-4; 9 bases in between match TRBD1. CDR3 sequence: CSARDATGGEKLFF. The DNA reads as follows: TGCAGTGCTAGAGACGCGACAGGGGGAGAAAAACTGTTTTTT.